These T cell receptor beta chains were read from a single sample in a study of T-cell memory formation after mild COVID-19. Each CDR3 protein gets one entry after TCRdb re-called the 5' RACE reads with MiXCR. Counted here are approximately 180,000 distinct CDR3 sequences, around 16% occurring once; the ten biggest clones make up 2% to 2.5%. The sequencing input was PBMCs or a T cell subset sorted from them (not recorded which). The source of these receptors is an adult woman who had mild COVID-19 (a few samples of this study predate the infection). Cell type and time point are not known. Both conserved end residues are part of each CDR3. Fields, in order: D gene, CDR3 length, V gene, clone size, J gene, CDR3 DNA, CDR3 protein. D genes are given only for firm matches. Clone size appears in some rows only: once, few, many, or a class for an expanded clone.

-	14	TRBV29-1	-	TRBJ2-3	TGCAGCGTTGTACGGGTTGGCCCCACAGATACGCAGTATTTT	CSVVRVGPTDTQYF
-	16	TRBV6-2/TRBV6-3	few	TRBJ2-2	TGTGCCAGCAGCCTCACCCCAGGGCGGGGCACCGGGGAGCTGTTTTTT	CASSLTPGRGTGELFF
-	16	TRBV18	-	TRBJ2-7	TGTGCCAGCTCACCACCGACACCCCAGGGGACCTACGAGCAGTACTTC	CASSPPTPQGTYEQYF
TRBD1	16	TRBV20-1	many	TRBJ1-1	TGCAGTGCTAGACCCGGGACAGGGCGTTGGGGCACTGAAGCTTTCTTT	CSARPGTGRWGTEAFF
TRBD2	13	TRBV2	few	TRBJ2-2	TGTGCCAGCAACTTAGCGGGCACCGGGGAGCTGTTTTTT	CASNLAGTGELFF
-	15	TRBV12-3/TRBV12-4	few	TRBJ2-7	TGTGCCAGCAAGCCGGACTCCTCCGGATTCTACGAGCAGTACTTC	CASKPDSSGFYEQYF
-	15	TRBV9	-	TRBJ1-1	TGTGCCAGCAGCCCCACCACAGGAGTTAACACTGAAGCTTTCTTT	CASSPTTGVNTEAFF
-	17	TRBV19	few	TRBJ1-1	TGTGCCAGTAGTATTTGGCAGGGGAGGACGGTGGACACTGAAGCTTTCTTT	CASSIWQGRTVDTEAFF
-	15	TRBV12-3/TRBV12-4	-	TRBJ1-4	TGTGCCAGCAGACCCGGGGGGGTGGCTAATGAAAAACTGTTTTTT	CASRPGGVANEKLFF
-	15	TRBV11-3	-	TRBJ2-5	TGTGCCAGCAGCTTAGCGTATGGGGCCCAAGAGACCCAGTACTTC	CASSLAYGAQETQYF
TRBD1	16	TRBV3-1	-	TRBJ1-1	TGTGCCAGCAGCCAAGGGACAGGGGGAAGGAACACTGAAGCTTTCTTT	CASSQGTGGRNTEAFF
-	14	TRBV7-3	-	TRBJ2-1	TGTGCCAGCAGCGCTGGAGCAGGAGGCAATGAGCAGTTCTTC	CASSAGAGGNEQFF
-	14	TRBV2	many	TRBJ2-2	TGTGCCAGCAGTTACGGATCGAACACCGGGGAGCTGTTTTTT	CASSYGSNTGELFF
-	12	TRBV12-3/TRBV12-4	-	TRBJ2-7	TGTGCCAGCAGTTTAAGTCCGACGGGGCAGTACTTC	CASSLSPTGQYF
-	14	TRBV12-3/TRBV12-4	-	TRBJ1-1	TGTGCCAGCAGTTTGAAAGACCAGAACACTGAAGCTTTCTTT	CASSLKDQNTEAFF
TRBD2	16	TRBV18	few	TRBJ2-1	TGTGCCAGCTCACCACCCGGACTAGCGGGAGTTGGTGAGCAGTTCTTC	CASSPPGLAGVGEQFF
-	13	TRBV6-1	-	TRBJ1-2	TGTGCCAGCAGTGAAGGCGCCGGGTACGGCTACACCTTC	CASSEGAGYGYTF
TRBD1	13	TRBV6-2/TRBV6-3	-	TRBJ2-7	TGTGCCAGCCGTCGGACAGGGATCGACGAGCAGTACTTC	CASRRTGIDEQYF